This T cell receptor (beta chain) was identified in a study of long-term antiretroviral therapy in people with HIV. With survey level as its setting, the immunoSEQ assay was v3.0. This table comes from immunoSEQ multiplex PCR, and its TCRdb copy is limited to in-frame clones, with some not included. The sample holds 30,000 to 40,000 clones, approximately 90% seen once. Concerning this clone itself: A read error may account for a junction end that differs from germline.

The sequence was obtained from a man aged 18 to 29 with HIV. The sample here was unsorted PBMCs, taken 1.1 years after starting antiretroviral therapy.

The CDR3 region is CRRILGTGDGGYTF. CDR3 in DNA: TGCCGTCGAATACTCGGGACAGGGGATGGCGGCTACACCTTC. V usage is TRBV15 and J usage is TRBJ1-2; the match to TRBD1 covers 10 bases. The germline CDR1 and CDR2 sequences are LNHNV and YYDKDF (reference sequence). This CDR3 has 14 amino acids.